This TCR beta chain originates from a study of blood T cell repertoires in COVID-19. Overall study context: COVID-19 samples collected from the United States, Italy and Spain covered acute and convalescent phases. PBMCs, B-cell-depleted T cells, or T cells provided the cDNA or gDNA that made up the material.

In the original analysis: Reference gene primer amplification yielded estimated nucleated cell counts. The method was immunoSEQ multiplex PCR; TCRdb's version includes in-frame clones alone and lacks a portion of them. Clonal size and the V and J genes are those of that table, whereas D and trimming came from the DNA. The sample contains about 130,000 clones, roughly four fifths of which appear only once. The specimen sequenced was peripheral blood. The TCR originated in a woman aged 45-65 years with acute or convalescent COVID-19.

This CDR3 reads CASSTTSGGAGAQYF. Here the CDR3 DNA reads TGCGCCAGCAGCACGACTAGCGGGGGGGCCGGGGCCCAGTACTTC. The chain employs TRBV5-1 and TRBJ2-5, with 14 bases aligning to TRBD2. Looked up from germline, CDR1 is SGHRS and CDR2 is YFSETQ. J was trimmed by 9 bases and V by 4 bases; bases with no gene match: 8. CDR3 length: 15 residues.